This entry is about one TCR beta chain. Antigen specificity is unknown. The entry originates in a study of T cells after yellow fever vaccination. Germline loops: CDR1 MNHEY, CDR2 SVGEGT. CDR3 length: 14 residues. Trimming stripped 3 bases from V and 4 bases from J, with 10 bases between. TCRdb redid the calling of the 5' RACE reads with MiXCR, one entry per CDR3 protein. The sample lists over 150,000 distinct CDR3 sequences, 5.5% to 8% seen once, with less than 3.5% in the top ten. Study results and caveats: Abundant bulk-population clonotypes could contaminate the FACS-sorted repertoires. Primary-vaccination clones mostly resurfaced post-booster (about 96% CD4, roughly 90% CD8).

The specimen comprised CD4+ T cells sorted from PBMCs, sampled on the day of the first yellow fever vaccination. The receptor comes from a man aged 18 to 35 who received the YFV17D yellow fever vaccine. This sequence joins TRBV6-2 or TRBV6-3 and TRBJ2-1, with TRBD2 as a possible D gene (5 bases). For the CDR3, the DNA is TGTGCCAGCAGTTATCTGGAGCGGTACAATGAGCAGTTCTTC. The encoded protein is CASSYLERYNEQFF.